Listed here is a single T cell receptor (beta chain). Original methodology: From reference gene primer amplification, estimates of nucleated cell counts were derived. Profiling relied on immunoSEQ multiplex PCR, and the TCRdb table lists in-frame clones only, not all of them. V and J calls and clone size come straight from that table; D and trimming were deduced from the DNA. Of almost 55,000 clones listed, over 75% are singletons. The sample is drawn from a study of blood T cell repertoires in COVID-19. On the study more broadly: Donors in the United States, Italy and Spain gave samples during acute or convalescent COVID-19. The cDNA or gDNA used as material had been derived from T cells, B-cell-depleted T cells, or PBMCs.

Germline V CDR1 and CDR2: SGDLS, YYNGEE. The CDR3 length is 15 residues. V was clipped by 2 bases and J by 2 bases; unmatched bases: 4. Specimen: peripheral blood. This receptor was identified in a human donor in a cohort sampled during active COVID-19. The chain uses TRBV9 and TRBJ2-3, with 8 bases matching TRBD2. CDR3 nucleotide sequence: TGTGCCAGCAGCGTTATAGCGGGACCCACAGATACGCAGTATTTT. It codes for CASSVIAGPTDTQYF. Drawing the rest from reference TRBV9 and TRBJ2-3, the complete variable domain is DSGVTQTPKHLITATGQRVTLRCSPRSGDLSVYWYQQSLDQGLQFLIQYYNGEERAKGNILERFSAQQFPDLHSELNLSSLELGDSALYFCASSVIAGPTDTQYFGPGTRLTVL.